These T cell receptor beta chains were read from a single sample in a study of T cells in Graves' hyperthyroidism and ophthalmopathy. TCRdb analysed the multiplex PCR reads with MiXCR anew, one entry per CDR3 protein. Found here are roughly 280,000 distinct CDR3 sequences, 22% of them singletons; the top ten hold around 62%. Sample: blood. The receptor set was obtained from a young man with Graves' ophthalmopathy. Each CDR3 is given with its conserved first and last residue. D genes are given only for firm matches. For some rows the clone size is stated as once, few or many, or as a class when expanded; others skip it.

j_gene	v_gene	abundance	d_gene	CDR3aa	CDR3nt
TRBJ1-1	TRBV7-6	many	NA	CASSLGQVNTEAFF	TGTGCCAGCAGCTTAGGACAGGTGAACACTGAAGCTTTCTTT
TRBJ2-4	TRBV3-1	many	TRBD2	CASSQVGGRVGAKNIQYF	TGTGCCAGCAGCCAAGTTGGCGGGAGAGTTGGAGCCAAAAACATTCAGTACTTC
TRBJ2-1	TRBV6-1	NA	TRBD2	CASSASGVIYNEQFF	TGTGCCAGCAGTGCTAGCGGAGTTATTTACAATGAGCAGTTCTTC
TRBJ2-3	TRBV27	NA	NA	CASSFGAGNTDTQYF	TGTGCCAGCAGTTTTGGGGCGGGAAACACAGATACGCAGTATTTT
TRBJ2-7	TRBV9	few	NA	CASSPYSGTHAYEQYF	TGTGCCAGCAGCCCATATTCAGGGACTCACGCCTACGAGCAGTACTTC
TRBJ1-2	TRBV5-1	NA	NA	CASSSPGKLDGYTF	TGCGCCAGCAGCTCTCCCGGGAAGCTTGATGGCTACACCTTC
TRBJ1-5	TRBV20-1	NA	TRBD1	CSASKGGTVNQPQHF	TGCAGTGCGAGCAAAGGTGGGACAGTGAATCAGCCCCAGCATTTT
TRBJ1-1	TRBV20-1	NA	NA	CSARSGRAEAFF	TGCAGTGCTAGATCGGGTAGGGCTGAAGCTTTCTTT
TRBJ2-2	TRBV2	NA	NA	CASNLQGGELFF	TGTGCCAGCAACCTACAGGGCGGGGAGCTGTTTTTT
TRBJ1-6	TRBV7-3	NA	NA	CASSLAGSYNSPLHF	TGTGCCAGCAGCTTAGCAGGCTCCTATAATTCACCCCTCCACTTT
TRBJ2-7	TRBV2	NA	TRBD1	CASSGAGQGYREQYF	TGTGCCAGCAGTGGAGCGGGACAGGGTTATCGCGAGCAGTACTTC
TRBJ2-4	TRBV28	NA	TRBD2	CTSSPSGTGKNIQYF	TGTACCAGCAGTCCTAGCGGGACGGGGAAAAACATTCAGTACTTC
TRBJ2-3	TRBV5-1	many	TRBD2	CASSMSSGRVDTQYF	TGCGCCAGCAGCATGAGTAGCGGGAGAGTGGATACGCAGTATTTT
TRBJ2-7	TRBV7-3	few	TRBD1	CASSPQGTGSYEQYF	TGTGCCAGCAGCCCTCAGGGGACAGGTTCCTACGAGCAGTACTTC
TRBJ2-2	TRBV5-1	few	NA	CASSLRPGTNTGELFF	TGCGCCAGCAGCTTGCGTCCGGGAACGAACACCGGGGAGCTGTTTTTT
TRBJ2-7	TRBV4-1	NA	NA	CASSQDGKQGTGEQYF	TGCGCCAGCAGCCAAGACGGAAAGCAGGGCACCGGCGAGCAGTACTTC
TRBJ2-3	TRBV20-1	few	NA	CSARGPMILTRYTDTQYF	TGCAGTGCTAGAGGACCCATGATCCTGACCAGATACACAGATACGCAGTATTTT
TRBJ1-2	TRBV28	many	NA	CASSLGRWSGPVYGYTF	TGTGCCAGCAGCTTGGGCCGTTGGTCGGGACCGGTGTATGGCTACACCTTC
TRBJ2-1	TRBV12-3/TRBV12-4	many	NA	CASRLGSRNNEQFF	TGTGCCAGCAGGCTAGGGAGCCGCAACAATGAGCAGTTCTTC
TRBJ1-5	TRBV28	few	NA	CASSPNGWVSPNQPQHF	TGTGCCAGCAGTCCTAACGGGTGGGTAAGTCCCAATCAGCCCCAGCATTTT
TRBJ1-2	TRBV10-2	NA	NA	CASSEARQALRSGYTF	TGCGCCAGCAGTGAGGCACGACAGGCGTTGCGTAGTGGCTACACCTTC
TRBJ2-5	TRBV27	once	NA	CASGPGETQYF	TGTGCCAGCGGCCCGGGGGAGACCCAGTACTTC
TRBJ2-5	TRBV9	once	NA	CASSVGPGRGETQYF	TGTGCCAGCAGCGTAGGCCCGGGTAGGGGAGAGACCCAGTACTTC
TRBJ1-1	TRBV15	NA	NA	CATSRDEWGTEAFF	TGTGCCACCAGCAGAGATGAGTGGGGTACTGAAGCTTTCTTT
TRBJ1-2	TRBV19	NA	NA	CAGRWAGKDGYTF	TGTGCCGGGCGTTGGGCAGGGAAGGATGGCTACACCTTC
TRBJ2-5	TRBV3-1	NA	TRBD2	CASSQEGLATETQYF	TGTGCCAGCAGCCAAGAGGGACTAGCAACGGAGACCCAGTACTTC
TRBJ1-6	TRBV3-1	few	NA	CASSQGQGPVSPLHF	TGTGCCAGCAGCCAAGGGCAGGGACCCGTCTCACCCCTCCACTTT
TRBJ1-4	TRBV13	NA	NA	CASRWSVGSEKLFF	TGTGCCAGCAGGTGGAGCGTAGGGAGCGAAAAACTGTTTTTT
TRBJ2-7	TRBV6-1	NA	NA	CASNKLGRSYEQYF	TGTGCCAGCAACAAACTAGGGAGGTCCTACGAGCAGTACTTC
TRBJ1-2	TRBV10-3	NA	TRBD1	CAISAAGTGDYGYTF	TGTGCCATCAGTGCTGCCGGGACAGGGGACTATGGCTACACCTTC
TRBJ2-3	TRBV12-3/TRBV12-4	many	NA	CASAWTDTQYF	TGTGCCAGCGCCTGGACAGATACGCAGTATTTT
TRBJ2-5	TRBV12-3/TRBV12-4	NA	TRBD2	CASSSPLGASGRRPRVSQYF	TGTGCCAGCAGTTCCCCCTTGGGGGCTAGCGGGAGACGGCCAAGAGTCTCCCAGTACTTC
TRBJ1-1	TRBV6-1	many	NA	CASSWKGGKNTEAFF	TGTGCCAGCAGTTGGAAGGGTGGTAAGAACACTGAAGCTTTCTTT
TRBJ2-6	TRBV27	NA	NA	CASSFNSGANVLTF	TGTGCCAGCAGTTTTAACTCTGGGGCCAACGTCCTGACTTTC
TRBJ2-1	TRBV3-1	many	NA	CASSQARASEQFF	TGTGCCAGCAGCCAAGCCCGTGCAAGTGAGCAGTTCTTC